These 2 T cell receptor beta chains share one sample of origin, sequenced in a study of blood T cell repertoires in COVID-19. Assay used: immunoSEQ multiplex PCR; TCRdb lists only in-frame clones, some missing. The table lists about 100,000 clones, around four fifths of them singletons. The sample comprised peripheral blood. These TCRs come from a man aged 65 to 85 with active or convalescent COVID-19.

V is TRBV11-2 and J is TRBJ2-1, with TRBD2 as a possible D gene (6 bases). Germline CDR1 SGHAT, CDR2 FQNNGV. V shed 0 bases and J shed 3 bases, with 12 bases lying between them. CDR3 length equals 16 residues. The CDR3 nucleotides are TGTGCCAGCAGCTTAGATCGACCCGGGGGCTACAATGAGCAGTTCTTC. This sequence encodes CASSLDRPGGYNEQFF.

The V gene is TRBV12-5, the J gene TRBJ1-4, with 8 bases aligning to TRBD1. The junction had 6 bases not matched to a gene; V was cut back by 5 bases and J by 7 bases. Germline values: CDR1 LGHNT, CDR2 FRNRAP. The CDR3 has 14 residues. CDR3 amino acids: CASGPGGQAEKLFF. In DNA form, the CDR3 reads TGTGCTAGTGGTCCTGGGGGACAGGCTGAAAAACTGTTTTTT. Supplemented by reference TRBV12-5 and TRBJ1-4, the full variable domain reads DARVTQTPRHKVTEMGQEVTMRCQPILGHNTVFWYRQTMMQGLELLAYFRNRAPLDDSGMPKDRFSAEMPDATLATLKIQPSEPRDSAVYFCASGPGGQAEKLFFGSGTQLSVL.